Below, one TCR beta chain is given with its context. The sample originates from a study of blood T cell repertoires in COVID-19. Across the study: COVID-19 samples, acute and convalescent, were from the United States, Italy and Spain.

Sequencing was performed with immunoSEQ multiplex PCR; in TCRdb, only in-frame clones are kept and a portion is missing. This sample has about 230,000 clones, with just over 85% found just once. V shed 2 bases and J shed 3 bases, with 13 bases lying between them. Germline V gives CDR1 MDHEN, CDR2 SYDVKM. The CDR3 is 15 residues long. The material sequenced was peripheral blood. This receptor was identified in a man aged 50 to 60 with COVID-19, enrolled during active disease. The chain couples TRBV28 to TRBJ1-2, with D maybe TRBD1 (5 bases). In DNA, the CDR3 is TGTGCCAGCAGTTTAAAGGGAGGGGCCCACTATGGCTACACCTTC. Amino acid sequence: CASSLKGGAHYGYTF.